The source of this TCR beta chain is a study of T-cell memory formation after mild COVID-19. General study points: For contracting clones, CD4+ ones sat mainly in CM and EM, CD8+ in EMRA. Clones contracting day 15 to 85 were balanced CD4/CD8; later expanders leaned CD4+.

CDR1 is LGHDT, CDR2 YNNKEL, per germline (reference sequence). V gave up 3 bases and J gave up 4 bases; unmatched junction bases: 7. The CDR3 runs to 15 residues. On this clonotype: As yet, its antigen is unknown.

Via MiXCR, TCRdb re-called the 5' RACE reads, giving one row per CDR3 protein. The sample yields over 120,000 distinct CDR3 sequences, about 5.7% seen once. The receptor was isolated from an adult woman who had mild COVID-19 (a few samples of this study predate the infection). Cell type and time point are not known. Sequenced input: PBMCs or a T cell subset sorted from them (not recorded which). The V call is TRBV3-1, the J call TRBJ1-2, with TRBD1 identical over 8 bases. The DNA for the CDR3 is TGTGCCAGCAGCCAGAACACAGGGGGTTTCTATGGCTACACCTTC. Translated, it gives CASSQNTGGFYGYTF.